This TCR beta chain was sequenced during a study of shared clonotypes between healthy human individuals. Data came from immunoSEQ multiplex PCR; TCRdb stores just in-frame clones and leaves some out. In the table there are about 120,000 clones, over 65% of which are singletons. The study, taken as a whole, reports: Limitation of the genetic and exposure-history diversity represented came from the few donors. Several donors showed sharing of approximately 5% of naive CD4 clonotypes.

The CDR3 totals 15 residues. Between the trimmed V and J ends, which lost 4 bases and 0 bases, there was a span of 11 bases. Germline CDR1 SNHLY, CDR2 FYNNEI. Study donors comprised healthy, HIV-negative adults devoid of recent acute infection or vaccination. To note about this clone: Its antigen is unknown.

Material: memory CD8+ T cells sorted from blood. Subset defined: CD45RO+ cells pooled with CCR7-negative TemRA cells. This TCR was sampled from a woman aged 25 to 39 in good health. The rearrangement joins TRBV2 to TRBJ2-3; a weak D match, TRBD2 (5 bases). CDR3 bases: TGTGCCAGCAGTGGGTCTAGCACTAGCACAGATACGCAGTATTTT. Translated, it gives CASSGSSTSTDTQYF.